This TCR beta chain was recorded in a study of cytomegalovirus exposure and HLA in healthy donors. Study summary: Prior work identified around 120 million unique TCR beta sequences in about 179 million T cells. General study points: A later analysis linked a missense DCLRE1C variant to TCR beta V- and J-gene trimming. Available immune exposure information was restricted to CMV serostatus only. With further analysis later on, most CMV-associated TCR beta chains appeared HLA-restricted.

PCR was performed using 60 Vbeta and 13 Jbeta primers. The data were produced by immunoSEQ multiplex PCR, yet TCRdb's version contains in-frame clones alone and is incomplete. The table includes under 200,000 clones, approximately 77% detected once. Trimming took 0 bases from V and 4 from J, leaving 12 bases between them. From germline, CDR1 is LGHNA and CDR2 YSLEER. There are 15 residues in the CDR3. About this clone itself: The antigen is unknown. Other nucleotide sequences in the sample specify the same CDR3.

This rearrangement joins TRBV4-3 to TRBJ1-1; tentatively, D is TRBD1 (5 bases). The sequence derives from a male donor in good health and CMV-seropositive. Sequencing input: PBMCs. The CDR3: CASSQDATGGTEAFF. The DNA of the CDR3 is TGCGCCAGCAGCCAAGATGCTACGGGGGGCACTGAAGCTTTCTTT.